Listed below are T cell receptor beta chains from one sample, sequenced in a study of OX40 agonist ivuxolimab in advanced cancers. Sequencing used immunoSEQ multiplex PCR; TCRdb keeps in-frame clones, though not all of them. The table records over 90,000 clones, roughly 90% of them present only once. This sample comprised CD4+ or CD8+ T cells sorted from blood, obtained in a trial of the OX40 agonist ivuxolimab. These receptors were collected from an adult with an advanced solid tumor such as melanoma, head and neck, liver or kidney cancer. Both conserved end residues are part of each CDR3. The D gene is left open where the match is weak. Clone size, where shown, is once, few, many, or a class for clones that have expanded.

TRBV6-1	TRBD1	TRBJ1-1	-	CASRPWTGGTEAFF	TGTGCCAGCAGACCCTGGACAGGGGGCACTGAAGCTTTCTTT
TRBV5-1	TRBD1	TRBJ1-2	once	CASSLQGADYGYTF	TGCGCCAGCAGCTTACAGGGGGCGGACTATGGCTACACCTTC
TRBV6-5	-	TRBJ1-3	-	CASSYSGLHSGNTIYF	TGTGCCAGCAGTTACAGCGGACTGCACTCTGGAAACACCATATATTTT
TRBV5-8	TRBD1	TRBJ1-6	-	CASSLGTGYNSPLHF	TGTGCCAGCAGCTTGGGGACAGGGTATAATTCACCCCTCCACTTT
TRBV14	TRBD1	TRBJ2-3	-	CASSEDRGPSDTQYF	TGTGCCAGCAGCGAGGACAGGGGCCCATCAGATACGCAGTATTTT
TRBV6-5	-	TRBJ1-1	-	CASCSRTGNTEAFF	TGTGCCAGCTGTAGCCGGACCGGGAACACTGAAGCTTTCTTT
TRBV6-6	-	TRBJ2-2	-	CASSDIPTGELFF	TGTGCCAGCAGTGATATTCCCACCGGGGAGCTGTTTTTT
TRBV5-1	TRBD1	TRBJ2-3	-	CASSLSPGQVQYTQYF	TGCGCCAGCAGCTTAAGTCCGGGACAGGTACAATATACGCAGTATTTT
TRBV7-8	TRBD2	TRBJ2-7	-	CASSRTSGTPTRYEQYF	TGTGCCAGCAGCCGGACTAGCGGGACCCCAACGCGCTACGAGCAGTACTTC
TRBV27	-	TRBJ2-7	-	CASSFRVGEQYF	TGTGCCAGCAGTTTTCGGGTGGGTGAGCAGTACTTC
TRBV11-2	-	TRBJ2-1	-	CASSLEARVRNEQFF	TGTGCCAGCAGCTTAGAGGCGCGGGTGAGAAATGAGCAGTTCTTC
TRBV6-5	TRBD1	TRBJ1-5	-	CASSPTGVNQPQHF	TGTGCCAGCAGCCCGACAGGGGTTAATCAGCCCCAGCATTTT
TRBV19	TRBD1	TRBJ1-2	-	CASSIRQGNGYTF	TGTGCCAGTAGTATTCGACAGGGGAATGGCTACACCTTC
TRBV29-1	TRBD2	TRBJ2-1	-	CSGGTSGSISYNEQFF	TGCAGCGGTGGGACTAGCGGGAGCATCTCCTACAATGAGCAGTTCTTC
TRBV29-1	TRBD1	TRBJ2-1	-	CSVDKTGYNEQFF	TGCAGCGTTGATAAGACAGGGTACAATGAGCAGTTCTTC
TRBV7-9	-	TRBJ1-5	-	CASSFGAGDQPQHF	TGTGCCAGCAGCTTTGGAGCGGGTGATCAGCCCCAGCATTTT